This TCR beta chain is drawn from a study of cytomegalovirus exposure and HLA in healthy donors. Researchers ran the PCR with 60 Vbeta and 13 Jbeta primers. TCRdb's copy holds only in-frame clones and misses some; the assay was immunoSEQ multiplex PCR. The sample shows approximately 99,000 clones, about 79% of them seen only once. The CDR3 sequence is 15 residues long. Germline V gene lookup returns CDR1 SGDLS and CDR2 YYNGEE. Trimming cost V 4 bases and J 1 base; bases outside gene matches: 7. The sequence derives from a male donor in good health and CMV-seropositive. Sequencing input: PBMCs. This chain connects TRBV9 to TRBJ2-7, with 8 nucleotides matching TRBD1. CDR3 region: CASSIGQGRSYEQYF. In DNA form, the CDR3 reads TGTGCCAGCAGCATCGGACAGGGACGTTCCTACGAGCAGTACTTC. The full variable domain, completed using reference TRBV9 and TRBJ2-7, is DSGVTQTPKHLITATGQRVTLRCSPRSGDLSVYWYQQSLDQGLQFLIQYYNGEERAKGNILERFSAQQFPDLHSELNLSSLELGDSALYFCASSIGQGRSYEQYFGPGTRLTVT.